The clone carrying this TCR beta chain has ten or more counts. The data are from a study of T-cell reconstitution after alpha-beta-depleted transplantation in children. Unique molecular identifiers were used in preparing the TCRbeta library. TCRdb re-called the PCR reads with MiXCR, one entry per CDR3 protein. Of some 490,000 distinct CDR3 sequences listed, under 15% are singletons. Per germline, CDR1 SGHVS and CDR2 FNYEAQ. This CDR3 comprises 14 residues. V lost 0 bases and J 4 bases, leaving 9 bases between the germline ends. The source is a human donor who donated a stem cell graft to a child with combined immunodeficiency. The source was PBMCs from the stem cell graft donor, collected from the stem cell graft. The rearrangement links TRBV7-6 to TRBJ1-1; no clear D gene. The chain's CDR3 is CASSLAGPRTEAFF. The CDR3 DNA is TGTGCCAGCAGCTTAGCAGGGCCGCGCACTGAAGCTTTCTTT.